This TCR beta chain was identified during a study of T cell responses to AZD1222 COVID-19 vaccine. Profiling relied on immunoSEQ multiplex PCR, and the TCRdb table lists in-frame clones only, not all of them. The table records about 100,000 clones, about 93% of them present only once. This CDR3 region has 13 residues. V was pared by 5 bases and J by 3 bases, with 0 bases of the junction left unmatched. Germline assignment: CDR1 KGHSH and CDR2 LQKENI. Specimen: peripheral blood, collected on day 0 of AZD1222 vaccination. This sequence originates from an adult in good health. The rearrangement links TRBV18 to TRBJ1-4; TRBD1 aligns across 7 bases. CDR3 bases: TGTGCCAGCTCAGGGACAGCTAATGAAAAACTGTTTTTT. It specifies CASSGTANEKLFF. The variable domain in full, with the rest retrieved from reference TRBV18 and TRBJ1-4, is NAGVMQNPRHLVRRRGQEARLRCSPMKGHSHVYWYRQLPEEGLKFMVYLQKENIIDESGMPKERFSAEFPKEGPSILRIQQVVRGDSAAYFCASSGTANEKLFFGSGTQLSVL.